The entry that follows covers one T cell receptor beta chain sequence. The clone's antigen remains unknown. Base qualities are not recorded, but no much larger clone differs from it by a single base. The data originate from a study of T cell changes during pregnancy in multiple sclerosis (dated by TCRdb to about 2019). Regarding the research as a whole: The study examined how the T cell repertoire changed over the course of pregnancy in women with multiple sclerosis.

Inclusive of the bounding cysteine and phenylalanine, the CDR3 is 14 residues long. The DNA shown is the 42-base CDR3, in frame from base 1. For CDR1 and CDR2, the germline V gene (reference sequence) lists LNHDA and SQIVND. The germline V and J ends show losses of 3 bases and 7 bases respectively, and no gene match explains 6 bases of the junction. The library relied on the immunoSEQ multiplex PCR assay. The table comes from immuneACCESS by way of TCRdb, which keeps in-frame sequences with V and J called. Part of the clones is missing from these tables; in studies checked, under half for an unresolved V gene and the rest for unknown reasons. For this sample there are tens of thousands of clones; approximately 90% appear just once. The top ten hold 2% to 2.5% of the sample.

The rearranged chain carries TRBV19 and TRBJ1-5; 7 central nucleotides agree with TRBD1. Sequences were derived from peripheral blood, sampled in the first trimester of pregnancy. The receptor comes from a female donor with multiple sclerosis, enrolled in a pregnancy study. The base sequence is TGTGCCAGTAGTATTGATTCAGGGGGACAGCCCCAGCATTTT. Translated, this gives CASSIDSGGQPQHF.